This T cell receptor beta chain is drawn from a study of T cells after yellow fever vaccination. Study-level results: Clones that expanded after primary vaccination mostly reappeared after the booster (96% CD4, approximately 87% CD8). A weaker but faster secondary response was observed, peaking on day 5 versus 15. Within FACS-sorted repertoires, abundant clonotypes contaminating from the bulk population could be present.

Turning to this clonotype: Its cognate antigen is unknown.

In making TCR cDNA, 5'RACE template switching added a universal primer site and UMIs to it. TCRdb passed the 5' RACE reads through MiXCR, listing each CDR3 protein once. The profile shows some 120,000 distinct CDR3 sequences, over 8% of them singletons. The TCR originated in a man aged 18-30 years who received the YFV17D yellow fever vaccine. The source material was CD8+ T cells sorted from PBMCs, sampled on the day of the yellow fever booster vaccination.

CDR3 nucleotide sequence: TGTGCCAGCAGTACAGCCCCTGGCAATGAGCAGTTCTTC. It codes for CASSTAPGNEQFF. This sequence joins TRBV12-3 or TRBV12-4 and TRBJ2-1; no definite D call. Trimming stripped 5 bases from V and 6 bases from J, with 11 bases between. This CDR3 contains 13 residues.